This TCR beta chain is drawn from a study of T-cell reconstitution after alpha-beta-depleted transplantation in children. Study observations and caveats: T cells produced anew were the main source of T-cell counts and diversity one year after transplant. Several hundred expanded graft clones reportedly gave rise to the alpha-beta T cells present about two months after transplant.

V lost 8 bases, J lost 4 bases, and 12 bases lay in between. Germline V gene lookup returns CDR1 LNHNV and CDR2 YYDKDF (reference sequence). The CDR3 loop spans 14 amino acids. Preparation of the TCRbeta library used unique molecular identifiers. TCRdb recomputed calls from the PCR reads with MiXCR, one row per CDR3 protein. The table has approximately 430,000 distinct CDR3 sequences, around 16% seen once; the top ten hold under 30%. Turning to this clonotype: What it recognizes is unknown.

This chain connects TRBV15 to TRBJ1-6, with unresolved D. The source material was PBMCs, mostly from graft donor cells, sampled 360 days after TCRalphabeta/CD19-depleted stem cell transplant. This clonotype was obtained from a boy under two years old who had a stem cell transplant for Wiskott-Aldrich syndrome, so the T cells may come from the graft donor. CDR3 sequence: CATARTSYNSPLHF. The CDR3 DNA is TGTGCCACCGCCCGGACGTCTTATAATTCACCCCTCCACTTT.